The clone carrying this TCR beta chain has only one observation. Looked up from germline, CDR1 is MNHNS and CDR2 is SASEGT. V lost 8 bases and J lost 0, with 11 bases in between. This CDR3 contains 15 residues. The data were obtained in a study of T cells in Graves' hyperthyroidism and ophthalmopathy. There were TCR beta CDR3 regions amplified from RNA transcripts. Initially, a first-round RT-PCR of the TCR CDR3 employed the HTBI primer set. In TCRdb, the multiplex PCR reads were re-called with MiXCR into one record per CDR3 protein. Of about 540,000 distinct CDR3 sequences listed, 46% are singletons. Diagnoses used clinical symptoms, serum thyroxine and TRAb, thyroid ultrasound and orbital computed tomography.

The TCR was taken from a woman aged 18-30 years with Graves' hyperthyroidism. The chain recombines TRBV6-1 with TRBJ2-6, with D hard to call. Material: peripheral blood or thyroid tissue (not recorded which). CDR3 DNA sequence: TGTGCCAGCGGACGGCGGAGCTCTGGGGCCAACGTCCTGACTTTC. Translating it yields CASGRRSSGANVLTF.